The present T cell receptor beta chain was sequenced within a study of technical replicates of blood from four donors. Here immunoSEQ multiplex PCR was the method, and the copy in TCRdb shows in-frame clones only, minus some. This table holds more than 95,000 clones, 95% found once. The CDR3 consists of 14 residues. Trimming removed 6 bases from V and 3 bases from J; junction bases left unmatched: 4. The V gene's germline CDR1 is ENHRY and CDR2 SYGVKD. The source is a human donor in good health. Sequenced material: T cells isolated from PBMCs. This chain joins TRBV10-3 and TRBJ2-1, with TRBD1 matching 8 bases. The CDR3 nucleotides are TGTGCCATCAGACCAGGGGGCCTCTACAATGAGCAGTTCTTC. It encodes CAIRPGGLYNEQFF.